This paragraph reports one TCR beta chain. The target of this receptor is not known. HCMV-specific IgG was detected in serum with a commercial ELISA kit to determine HCMV serostatus. Peripheral blood mononuclear cells were isolated from blood by Ficoll density gradient centrifugation. The germline V gene provides CDR1 SQVTM and CDR2 ANQGSEA. The CDR3 goes from the cysteine to the phenylalanine over 14 residues. Only the protein is on record. These data belong to a study of T cells expressing NK-cell markers (dated by TCRdb to between 2020 and 2021). For the study in its entirety: About eight donors provided sorted CD3+CD56+NKG2C+, CD3+CD56+NKG2C- and CD3+CD56-NKG2C+ T-cell subsets, whose TCR beta-chain repertoires were profiled. The eight sequenced donors were randomly selected healthy volunteers, three men and five women. Libraries were sequenced as 2 x 150 bp reads on Illumina HiSeq 2000/2500, MiSeq or NextSeq. Among the eight sequenced donors, only one was HCMV-seronegative, while the other seven were HCMV-seropositive.

General findings and caveats noted by the study authors: Those dominant clonotypes were again the most abundant among CD3+CD56-NKG2C+ cells in a handful of donors, at roughly 28.3-65%. In roughly 6 donors, the dominant CD3+CD56+NKG2C+ clonotypes were found to rank among the top 10 CD8+ clonotypes and to make up about 1.0-7.5% of CD8+ T cells. It remained unclear whether the expanded NKG2C-expressing T cell clones were specific for HCMV antigens.

Data came from an Illumina HiSeq 2000. The TCR beta cDNA libraries were made using 5'RACE template switching, a step that added both a universal primer site and unique molecular identifiers. Synthesis of cDNA was primed from the TCR beta constant segment and was followed by two consecutive PCR amplification steps. The original pipeline was this. MIGEC was used to demultiplex reads and group the reads by UMI, and MiTCR was used to assemble and quantify clonotypes. Only TCR cDNA sequences supported by at least two reads were kept to exclude erroneous sequences. The tcR package was used for downstream repertoire analysis, and clonotypes were matched between fractions using CDR3 nucleotide sequence together with V segment. VDJmatch was used to annotate antigen specificity against VDJdb, with one amino acid substitution in CDR3 allowed. TCRdb reprocessed the reads and assigns one entry to each CDR3 protein sequence, leaving out DNA. The V and J calls reflect TCRdb's pipeline rather than the authors' work. This sample's table lists about 450,000 distinct CDR3 sequences. In total, the top ten clones hold approximately 7% of the sample.

This chain joins TRBV29-1 to TRBJ2-7; the TCRdb call, TRBD2, lacks DNA for checking. The sequence was obtained from a woman aged 18-69 years in good health. The sample taken for sequencing was blood T cells: a sorted CD56 or NKG2C T cell subset, CD4+ or CD8+ T cells, or bulk PBMC T cells (not recorded which). The CDR3 in this case is CSVAGTGGSYEQYF.